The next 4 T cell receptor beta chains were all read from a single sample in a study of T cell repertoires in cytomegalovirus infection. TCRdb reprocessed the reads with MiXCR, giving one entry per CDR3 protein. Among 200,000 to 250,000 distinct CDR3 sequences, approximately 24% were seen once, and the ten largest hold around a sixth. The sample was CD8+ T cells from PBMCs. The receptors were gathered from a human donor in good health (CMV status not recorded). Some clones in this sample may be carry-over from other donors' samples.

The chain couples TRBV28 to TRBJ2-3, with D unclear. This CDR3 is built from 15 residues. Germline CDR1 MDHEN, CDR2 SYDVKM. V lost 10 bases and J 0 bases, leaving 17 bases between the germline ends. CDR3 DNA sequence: TGTGCCACCCAGCCCACATTCCTTAGCACAGATACGCAGTATTTT. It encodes CATQPTFLSTDTQYF.

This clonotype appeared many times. For the CDR3, the DNA is TGTGCCAGCAGTTTTGGTCCTACCTACGAGCAGTACTTC. It is translated as CASSFGPTYEQYF. This chain links TRBV12-3 or TRBV12-4 with TRBJ2-7; D gene unclear. Trimming removed 3 bases at V and 2 bases at J, with 8 bases between. The CDR3 sequence is 13 residues long.

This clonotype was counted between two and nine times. The CDR3 sequence: CASSQEVEETQYF. DNA for the CDR3: TGTGCCAGCAGCCAAGAGGTCGAAGAGACCCAGTACTTC. V usage is TRBV14 and J usage is TRBJ2-5; D is unresolved. This CDR3 contains 13 residues. The V end was cut by 0 bases, the J end by 3 bases, with 5 bases between. Germline CDR1 SGHDN, CDR2 FVKESK.

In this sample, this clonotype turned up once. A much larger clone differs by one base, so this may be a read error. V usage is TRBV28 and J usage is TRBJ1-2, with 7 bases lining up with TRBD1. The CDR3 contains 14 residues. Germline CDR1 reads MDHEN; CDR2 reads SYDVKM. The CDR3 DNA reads TGTGCCAGCAGTTGGAGGGGGCGGCTCTATAGCTACACCTTC. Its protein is CASSWRGRLYSYTF.